This T cell receptor beta chain is from a study of shared clonotypes between healthy human individuals (dated by TCRdb to between 2020 and 2021). General notes on the study: A few men and a couple of women, aged 18 to 49 years, made up the cohort. For each donor, CD4 naive and CD4 memory were each run on three plates, CD8 naive on two plates, and CD8 memory on one plate. Blood TCR repertoires of five healthy adults were deeply sequenced to estimate repertoire size and the extent of clonotype sharing between individuals. Libraries were prepared and TCR repertoires were sequenced by different laboratories using diverse techniques, in order to increase sequencing depth and limit assay-specific biases. Each donor's leukapheresis produced roughly between about 0.85 and 10 billion PBMCs. Overall study results and their limits: Naive subsets generally had larger estimated clonotype richness than memory subsets. When four donors were compared, the shared fraction of clonotypes was about 5% for naive CD4, over 3% for naive CD8, more than 2% for memory CD4, and less than 0.45% for memory CD8. Because the study included a small number of donors, the genetic and exposure-history diversity represented was limited. Compared with non-shared clonotypes, the clonotypes found in all four sorted-subset donors had higher generation probabilities. Rarefaction of sorted-subset datasets indicated incomplete sequencing despite the large sequencing depth. Pairwise subsampling indicated that sequencing depth was expected to affect the degree of clonotype sharing among donors. Sampling was limited to blood, and TCR repertoires in tissue likely differ from TCR repertoires in blood.

As regards this clone: Its antigen has not been determined. No base-level quality is on record; no much larger clone is a single base apart.

The germline V gene specifies MDHEN as CDR1 and SYDVKM as CDR2. Deletion took 3 bases off V and 11 bases off J, with a span of 11 bases between the germline ends. The CDR3 numbers 12 residues from cysteine through phenylalanine. Just the 36-base CDR3 DNA is kept, in frame starting at base 1. Using the deep immunoSEQ assay, TCR CDR3 regions were amplified from genomic DNA by multiplex PCR. Genomic DNA extracted from each cell subset was distributed evenly over all wells of several immunoSEQ 96-well plates, and each plate served as one replicate. For sorted subsets, about 200 ng genomic DNA, equal to 25,000 to 35,000 T cell genomes, was loaded into each replicate PCR. Purified libraries were quantified with a Qubit 3.0 fluorometer, sized on a Bioanalyzer 2100, and re-quantified with the KAPA Library Quantification kit. Every immunoSEQ 96-well plate was sequenced on a separate single-read 150-cycle Illumina NextSeq 550 flow cell. On the study's bioinformatics: Because the immunoSEQ output held only junctional sequences and lacked quality scores, the filtering could not match the filtering applied to full-length reads. To assign V/J genes and CDR3, sequences were annotated against IMGT germline references using PyIR, a Python wrapper for IgBLAST v1.9. Any read was removed if the V/J assignment was weak (E-value above 1e-6), the CDR3 was missing, or the read contained stop codons, out-of-frame junctions, or ambiguous translated residues. A V3J clonotype was defined by an identical inferred V gene, J gene, and CDR3 amino acid sequence. Percentage overlap between repertoires was calculated by dividing the number of shared unique clonotypes by the size of the smaller repertoire. Richness of each repertoire was evaluated using RTK rarefaction, the Chao1 estimator, and Recon v2.1 estimates of unobserved clonotypes. Generation probabilities for all TCRbeta clonotypes obtained by the gDNA method from a few donors were computed using OLGA. TCRdb stores this immuneACCESS table with in-frame sequences only. Part of the clones is absent; in the studies checked, under half of the shortfall reflects unresolved V genes, and no reason is known for the rest. V and J calls and clone size are given by that table; D and trimming were obtained from the DNA. For this sample the table gives more than 1,200,000 clones, of which 98% were detected only once. The ten largest clonotypes hold 0.36% of the sample.

The donors were healthy, HIV-negative adults with no recently reported acute infections or vaccinations. Every donor was a Caucasian adult living in Nashville, Tennessee, USA. CD4+ T cells were enriched by magnetic negative selection; naive cells were then positively selected on CD45RA, and the negative fraction formed the memory subset. Blood was obtained by leukapheresis, after which PBMCs were separated by Ficoll-Histopaque density gradient centrifugation and cryopreserved in liquid nitrogen vapor phase. Purity and quantity of every magnetically sorted T cell population were checked by analytical flow cytometry. Genomic DNA was isolated from each sorted fraction and quantified by UV absorbance on a Nanodrop 2000c.

The sequenced material came from naive CD4+ T cells sorted from blood. The sample's cell subset or site label, in plain terms: CD45RA+ positively selected. The chain employs TRBV28 and TRBJ1-5; no confident D gene assignment can be made. The sequence was collected from a man in his thirties or forties in good health. The DNA sequence follows: TGTGCCAGCAGTTTTCCCGGTTCGGCCCAGCATTTT. Its translation is CASSFPGSAQHF.